The T cell receptor (beta chain) under discussion was sequenced for a study of blood T cell repertoires in COVID-19. Whole-study context: The samples span acute and convalescent COVID-19 from the United States, Italy and Spain. PBMCs, B-cell-depleted T cells, or T cells provided the cDNA or gDNA that made up the material.

J lost 0 bases, V lost 6 bases, and 4 bases had no gene match. The CDR3 sequence is 15 residues long. Germline CDR1 reads MNHNY; CDR2 reads SVGAGI (reference sequence). Per the authors' pipeline: The authors estimated nucleated cell counts from reference gene primer amplification. This table comes from immunoSEQ multiplex PCR, and its TCRdb copy is limited to in-frame clones, with some not included. That table is the source of V, J and clone size, and D and trimming were worked out from the DNA. Here the sample spans some 95,000 clones, approximately 72% being singletons. The sequence was obtained from a man aged 65-85 years with acute or convalescent COVID-19. The chain carries TRBV6-6 and TRBJ2-3; the match to TRBD2 covers 9 bases. The sequenced sample was peripheral blood. CDR3 residues: CASSQTSGSTDTQYF. DNA of the CDR3: TGTGCCAGCAGCCAAACTAGCGGGAGCACAGATACGCAGTATTTT.